This TCR beta chain was recovered during a study of T cells after yellow fever vaccination. Turning to the study itself: Some fractions had low cell numbers, and these were prepared with SMART-Seq v4 Ultra Low Input.

TCRdb processed the 5' RACE reads anew with MiXCR; each CDR3 protein has one entry. The sample records approximately 600,000 distinct CDR3 sequences, roughly an eighth being singletons. The sample here was PBMCs, taken on the day of the yellow fever booster vaccination. The clonotype originates from a man aged 25 to 40 who received the YFV17D yellow fever vaccine.

The CDR3 DNA reads as TGCAGTGCTAGTAAGCGGTCCCAAGAGACCCAGTACTTC. This codes for CSASKRSQETQYF. V usage is TRBV20-1 and J usage is TRBJ2-5, with a possible D match to TRBD2 (5 bases). Looked up from germline, CDR1 is DFQATT and CDR2 is SNEGSKA (reference sequence). CDR3 size: 13 residues. V was clipped by 3 bases and J by 1 base, with 9 bases between them.